The rows below give T cell receptor beta chains drawn from one sample of a study of early T cells in non-severe SARS-CoV-2 infection. TCRdb redid the calling of the 5' RACE reads with MiXCR, one entry per CDR3 protein. The sample has 55,000 to 75,000 distinct CDR3 sequences; around 12% are singletons. Sequencing was performed on whole blood. Receptors originate from an adult who was a healthcare worker with PCR-confirmed SARS-CoV-2 infection or an uninfected control (not recorded which). The CDR3 runs from the conserved cysteine through the conserved F or W. Each record gives: J gene, CDR3 length, clone size, V gene, D gene, CDR3 protein, CDR3 DNA. D genes are given only for firm matches. Size is omitted from some rows. Given values are once, few, many or a class for expanded clones.

>TRBJ1-5|17|many|TRBV12-5|.
CASADDRQGGYNQPQHF
TGTGCTAGTGCCGATGACAGGCAGGGCGGTTACAATCAGCCCCAGCATTTT
>TRBJ2-7|14|many|TRBV7-2|TRBD1
CASSENRGHYEQYF
TGTGCCAGCAGCGAGAACAGGGGGCACTACGAGCAGTACTTC
>TRBJ2-5|15|many|TRBV29-1|.
CSPRVMGAPGETQYF
TGCAGCCCGCGTGTGATGGGCGCGCCTGGGGAGACCCAGTACTTC
>TRBJ1-2|13|few|TRBV12-3/TRBV12-4|TRBD1
CASSPDRVYGYTF
TGTGCCAGCAGCCCCGACAGGGTCTATGGCTACACCTTC
>TRBJ2-3|12|many|TRBV29-1|.
CSVGSGTDTQYF
TGCAGCGTTGGATCCGGCACAGATACGCAGTATTTT
>TRBJ2-4|17|many|TRBV7-2|TRBD2
CASSRSSTSGAENIQYF
TGTGCCAGCAGCCGGTCCTCGACTAGCGGGGCCGAAAACATTCAGTACTTC
>TRBJ2-7|11|.|TRBV20-1|.
CSVPDLYEQYF
TGCAGTGTCCCGGACCTCTACGAGCAGTACTTC
>TRBJ2-7|14|many|TRBV6-6|.
CASSYLSSSYEQYF
TGTGCCAGCAGTTACCTCTCTAGCTCCTACGAGCAGTACTTC
>TRBJ2-3|9|.|TRBV29-1|.
CSVGDTQYF
TGCAGCGTCGGAGATACGCAGTATTTT
>TRBJ1-1|13|.|TRBV15|.
CATSREMNTEAFF
TGTGCCACCAGCAGAGAAATGAACACTGAAGCTTTCTTT